Sequencing of this T cell receptor (beta chain) was carried out in a study of beta chain features in type 1 diabetes. The CDR3 loop spans 16 amino acids. Germline V CDR1 and CDR2: SGHTA, FQGNSA. V was clipped by 5 bases and J by 5 bases, with 21 bases between them. The authors took one heparinised blood draw, averaging about 120 mL, from each donor. Naive, central memory, regulatory and stem cell-like memory cells within the CD4+ compartment were sorted using CD45RO/CCR7/CD25/CD127/CD95/CD27. Details on this clone: Its antigen is as yet unknown.

Expressed TCRB transcripts were sequenced because the entire RNA isolate underwent reverse transcription. Using immunoSEQ multiplex PCR, the repertoire was profiled, and TCRdb retains in-frame clones only, with some absent. The table includes 250,000 to 350,000 clones, approximately 15% detected once. Whole-study findings and limits: Across all four CD4+ subsets, people with type 1 diabetes showed modestly shorter TCRB CDR3s.

The clonotype comes from a man aged 25 to 40 with type 1 diabetes. The genes are TRBV7-2 and TRBJ2-5, with a possible D match to TRBD2 (6 bases). Sequenced sample: naive CD4+ T cells from blood. CDR3 sequence: CASSRGRQSYMETQYF. Here the CDR3 DNA reads TGTGCCAGCAGCCGGGGGAGGCAATCATATATGGAGACCCAGTACTTC.